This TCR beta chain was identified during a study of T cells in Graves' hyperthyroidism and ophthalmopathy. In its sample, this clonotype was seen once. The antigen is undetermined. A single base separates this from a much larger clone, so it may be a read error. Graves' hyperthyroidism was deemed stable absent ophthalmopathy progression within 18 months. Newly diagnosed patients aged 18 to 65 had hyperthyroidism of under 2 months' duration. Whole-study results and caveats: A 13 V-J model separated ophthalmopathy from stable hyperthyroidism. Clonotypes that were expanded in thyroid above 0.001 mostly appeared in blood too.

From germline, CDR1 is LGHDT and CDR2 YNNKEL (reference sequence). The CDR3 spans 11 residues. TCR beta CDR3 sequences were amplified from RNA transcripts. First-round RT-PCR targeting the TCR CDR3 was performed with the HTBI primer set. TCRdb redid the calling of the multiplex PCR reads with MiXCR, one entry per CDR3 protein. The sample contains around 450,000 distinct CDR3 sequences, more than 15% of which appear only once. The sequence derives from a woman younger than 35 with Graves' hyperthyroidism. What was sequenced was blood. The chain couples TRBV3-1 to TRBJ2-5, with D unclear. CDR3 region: CASSQCGLPDF. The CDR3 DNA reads TGTGCCAGCAGCCAGTGTGGGCTCCCCGACTTC.